This T cell receptor (beta chain) was profiled in a study of cytomegalovirus exposure and HLA in healthy donors. Study outcomes and limitations: Productive rates of about 87% or about 30% were seen for most TCR beta V segments in an earlier analysis. The listing of 160 or so TCR beta chains classed them as cytomegalovirus-associated.

This clone has just a few counts. The antigen remains undetermined. The study ran its PCR with 60 Vbeta and 13 Jbeta primers. Clones were sequenced by immunoSEQ multiplex PCR, and TCRdb holds only the in-frame ones, with some missing. The table has some 170,000 clones, approximately 70% seen once; the top ten hold 2% to 2.5%. Trimming pared 2 bases from V and 0 bases from J, leaving 10 bases between. Germline CDR1 and CDR2: SNHLY and FYNNEI. The length of the CDR3 is 15 residues. The chain links TRBV2 to TRBJ1-2; perhaps TRBD1 as D (6 bases). The sample comprised PBMCs. The receptor comes from a human donor in good health. The CDR3: CASSEQGKTNYGYTF. The CDR3 DNA sequence: TGTGCCAGCAGTGAACAGGGGAAAACTAACTATGGCTACACCTTC.